This TCR beta chain comes out of a study of blood T cells in healthy people across ages. Study-wide results and limits: While age rose, TCR beta diversity per million T cells dropped in a roughly linear way.

A second 7 to 11 cycle PCR used barcoded and J-beta primers. TCRdb fed the 5' RACE reads into MiXCR, producing one record per CDR3 protein. The data hold roughly 1,800,000 distinct CDR3 sequences, with 49% observed a single time. This CDR3 contains 17 residues. Germline CDR1 and CDR2: SEHNR and FQNEAQ (reference sequence). V lost 0 bases, J lost 0 bases, and 13 bases lay in between. In this sample, this clonotype turned up a few times. As yet, its antigen is unknown. Donors were systemically healthy Caucasian individuals from Russia aged 6 to 90 years. The sample taken for sequencing was blood. The J gene is TRBJ2-3, the V gene TRBV7-9; possible D gene TRBD2, 7 bases. This clonotype originated in a middle-aged woman in good health. The CDR3 DNA sequence: TGTGCCAGCAGCTTAGCCGGGGGGACACGTAGCACAGATACGCAGTATTTT. Residues: CASSLAGGTRSTDTQYF.